This T cell receptor (beta chain) was recovered during a study of blood T cell repertoires in COVID-19. The overall study: PBMCs, B-cell-depleted T cells, or T cells provided the cDNA or gDNA that made up the material.

CDR3 length: 16 amino acids. Trimming left V 0 bases short and J 1 base short, with 10 bases between. Germline CDR1 reads ENHRY; CDR2 reads SYGVKD. TCRdb keeps only in-frame clones here, not all; method: immunoSEQ multiplex PCR. Here the sample spans approximately 150,000 clones, 93% being singletons. The source is a woman aged 60 to 75 with COVID-19, enrolled during active disease. The chain employs TRBV10-3 and TRBJ1-5; D might be TRBD1 (5 bases). Sequences were obtained from peripheral blood. CDR3 DNA sequence: TGTGCCATCAGTGAGTCAGGCAGGGTCAGCAATCAGCCCCAGCATTTT. Translating it yields CAISESGRVSNQPQHF.